Shown below are 5 T cell receptor beta chains from a single sample sequenced in a study of radiotherapy plus CTLA-4 blockade in lung cancer. Profiled with immunoSEQ multiplex PCR; TCRdb holds only in-frame clones, not every one. Seen here are some 110,000 clones, about 85% observed once, and the top ten hold approximately 2.5%. The sequencing here drew on peripheral blood, taken from a patient treated with radiotherapy plus ipilimumab. These receptors were taken from a human donor with non-small cell lung cancer that progressed on radiotherapy plus ipilimumab. Some clones in this sample may be carry-over from other donors' samples.

The V call is TRBV7-2, the J call TRBJ2-7; a weak D match, TRBD1 (5 bases). CDR1 is SGHTA and CDR2 is FQGNSA in the germline V gene. The CDR3 is 14 residues long. V dropped 5 bases and J dropped 2 bases, with 13 bases sitting between them. In DNA, the CDR3 is TGTGCCAGCAGCAAGGCCCAGACAGCCTACGAGCAGTACTTC. This sequence encodes CASSKAQTAYEQYF.

The gene calls are TRBV6-1 and TRBJ1-6, with a tentative D call TRBD1 (6 bases). This CDR3 comprises 14 residues. Trimming cost V 9 bases and J 6 bases, with 15 bases left between them. CDR1 and CDR2 (germline): MNHNS, SASEGT. CDR3 residues: CASKVDSFNSPLHF. The DNA of the CDR3 is TGTGCCAGTAAAGTGGACAGTTTTAATTCACCCCTCCACTTT.

V and J are TRBV6-6 and TRBJ1-5; 9 nucleotides match TRBD1. The J segment lost 1 base and the V segment lost 7 bases, leaving 8 bases of the junction unmatched. Germline assignment: CDR1 MNHNY and CDR2 SVGAGI (reference sequence). This CDR3 is 16 amino acids long. CDR3 loop: CASKRGQGGSNQPQHF. DNA of the CDR3: TGTGCCAGCAAGCGGGGACAGGGAGGGAGCAATCAGCCCCAGCATTTT.

This clone is a singleton in its sample. V and J are TRBV7-2 and TRBJ1-1, with D possibly TRBD1 on 6 matching bases. Germline CDR1 is SGHTA and CDR2 is FQGNSA. The CDR3 length is 13 residues. V was clipped by 5 bases and J by 4 bases, with 11 bases between them. CDR3 coding DNA: TGTGCCAGCAGCACTCAGGGGTTCACTGAAGCTTTCTTT. Translated, it gives CASSTQGFTEAFF.

V and J are TRBV19 and TRBJ2-7; D possibly uses TRBD1 or TRBD2 (5 bases each). Germline lookup yields CDR1 LNHDA and CDR2 SQIVND (reference sequence). Trimming shortened V by 3 bases and J by 2 bases, and 14 bases separated the two germline ends. This CDR3 is built from 15 residues. CDR3 amino acids: CASSIQGDGAYEQYF. As DNA, the CDR3 is TGTGCCAGTAGTATTCAGGGAGACGGAGCCTACGAGCAGTACTTC.